Each of the 20 T cell receptor beta chains below was sequenced from the same sample in a study of CD8 T cell repertoires and HIV-1 epitope variants. Antigens for these TCRs are unknown. Produced via immunoSEQ multiplex PCR; TCRdb's table is partial and in-frame only. This table holds 5,400 or so clones, 50% to 75% found once. The sequencing sample was made of cultured CD8+ T cells derived from PBMCs. The receptors were gathered from a male donor with HIV.

J is TRBJ1-2 and V is TRBV4-1, with no clear D. Germline V lookup: CDR1 MGHRA, CDR2 YSYEKL. The V and J ends lost 4 bases and 6 bases respectively, with 18 bases between them. The CDR3 has 15 residues. The CDR3 DNA is TGCGCCAGCAGCCCAGGTATGGCGCGGCTGGATGGCTACACCTTC. It translates to CASSPGMARLDGYTF.

The chain is built from TRBV27 and TRBJ2-7; possible D gene TRBD2, 5 bases. Germline-derived CDR1 and CDR2 are MNHEY and SMNVEV (reference sequence). Trimming took off 5 bases at V and 0 bases at J, with 14 bases between the two ends. CDR3 length: 15 amino acids. CDR3 nucleotides: TGTGCCAGCAGTGGACGCGGGTTGAGCTCCTACGAGCAGTACTTC. It is translated as CASSGRGLSSYEQYF.

This clone is classed as medium-sized (0.01 to 0.1%). This chain joins TRBV19 and TRBJ2-1; 14 nucleotides line up with TRBD2. CDR3 length equals 19 residues. The germline V gene encodes CDR1 LNHDA and CDR2 SQIVND (reference sequence). The junction had 14 bases not matched to a gene; V was cut back by 2 bases and J by 8 bases. CDR3 in DNA: TGTGCCAGTAGTATACAGCCGGGACTAGCGGGAGATTTCTTAGATGAGCAGTTCTTC. Its translation is CASSIQPGLAGDFLDEQFF.

This sequence joins TRBV15 and TRBJ1-2; D is unclear. The CDR3 covers 12 residues. The germline V and J ends were trimmed by 0 bases and 8 bases, with 7 bases remaining between them. In germline, CDR1 is LNHNV, CDR2 YYDKDF (reference sequence). The chain's CDR3 is CATSRDLGGYTF. The CDR3 DNA reads TGTGCCACCAGCAGAGATCTTGGGGGCTACACCTTC.

The V and J genes are TRBV19 and TRBJ2-7; D is possibly TRBD1 or TRBD2 (6 bases each). V lost 1 base and J 4 bases, leaving 14 bases between the germline ends. Germline-derived CDR1 and CDR2 are LNHDA and SQIVND (reference sequence). The CDR3 sequence is 15 residues long. CDR3 in DNA: TGTGCCAGTAGTATAGCCACGGGGGACAAGTACGAGCAGTACTTC. Protein sequence: CASSIATGDKYEQYF.

This chain links TRBV2 with TRBJ2-1, with D unclear. The V end lost 1 base, the J end lost 13 bases, and 14 bases lay between the germline ends. This CDR3 is 13 amino acids long. Germline V lookup: CDR1 SNHLY, CDR2 FYNNEI. The CDR3 nucleotides read TGTGCCAGCAGTGAAGTATCCCATCCCAGTCAGTTCTTC. It yields the protein CASSEVSHPSQFF.

This chain uses TRBV30 with TRBJ1-2; 10 positions match TRBD1. This CDR3 contains 13 residues. The junction had 9 bases not matched to a gene; V was cut back by 6 bases and J by 8 bases. Germline lookup yields CDR1 GTSNPN and CDR2 SVGIG (reference sequence). CDR3 loop: CACTPGQGEGYTF. CDR3 nucleotide sequence: TGTGCCTGTACCCCCGGACAGGGGGAAGGCTACACCTTC.

The chain uses TRBV7-6 and TRBJ2-3; D is unclear. The CDR3 covers 15 residues. The V end lost 2 bases, the J end lost 0 bases, and 9 bases lay between the germline ends. The germline V gene encodes CDR1 SGHVS and CDR2 FNYEAQ. CDR3 in DNA: TGTGCCAGCAGCTTAAGTGAGACTAGCACAGATACGCAGTATTTT. Translated: CASSLSETSTDTQYF. Together with reference TRBV7-6 and TRBJ2-3, the CDR3 gives the full variable domain: GAGVSQSPRYKVTKRGQDVALRCDPISGHVSLYWYRQALGQGPEFLTYFNYEAQQDKSGLPNDRFSAERPEGSISTLTIQRTEQRDSAMYRCASSLSETSTDTQYFGPGTRLTVL.

Written as DNA, the CDR3 is TGCGCCAGCAGCCAAGATGTGGGGGCTGATACGCAGTATTTT. It specifies CASSQDVGADTQYF. The rearrangement joins TRBV4-1 to TRBJ2-3; maybe TRBD1 (6 bases). Germline CDR1 reads MGHRA; CDR2 reads YSYEKL. The CDR3 totals 14 residues. V dropped 0 bases and J dropped 6 bases, with 10 bases sitting between them.

The chain combines TRBV15 with TRBJ2-2; D gene uncertain. The CDR3 length is 17 residues. Germline V lookup: CDR1 LNHNV, CDR2 YYDKDF (reference sequence). The ends were cut back, 0 bases at V and 4 bases at J, with 15 bases in the middle. DNA for the CDR3: TGTGCCACCAGCAGAGATGTTTCCGGGTCGGGCACCGGGGAGCTGTTTTTT. Its protein product is CATSRDVSGSGTGELFF.

J is TRBJ1-2 and V is TRBV19, with 7 positions matching TRBD1. This CDR3 spans 16 amino acids. V lost 5 bases, J lost 1 base, and 10 bases stayed unmatched. Germline CDR1 LNHDA, CDR2 SQIVND (reference sequence). CDR3 amino acids: CASSGTFRGFNYGYTF. The CDR3 coding sequence is TGTGCCAGTAGTGGGACATTCAGGGGGTTTAACTATGGCTACACCTTC.

The chain combines TRBV19 with TRBJ1-1; D is possibly TRBD1 (5 bases). The ends were cut back, 4 bases at V and 1 base at J, with 10 bases in the middle. Germline assignment: CDR1 LNHDA and CDR2 SQIVND (reference sequence). This CDR3 is built from 14 residues. The CDR3: CASSTGIRNTEAFF. In DNA, the CDR3 is TGTGCCAGTAGTACAGGGATACGGAACACTGAAGCTTTCTTT.

This clone has a handful of counts. This chain links TRBV30 with TRBJ2-7; D gene unclear. The CDR3 totals 14 residues. V lost 2 bases, J lost 4 bases, and 15 bases lay in between. The germline CDR1 and CDR2 sequences are GTSNPN and SVGIG (reference sequence). CDR3 protein: CAWSTLQTTYEQYF. The CDR3 nucleotides read TGTGCCTGGAGTACCCTCCAGACAACTTACGAGCAGTACTTC.

V is TRBV5-4 and J is TRBJ2-7, with 11 bases lining up with TRBD1. Germline assignment: CDR1 SGHNT and CDR2 YYREEE (reference sequence). The V gene end was trimmed by 4 bases and the J gene end by 9 bases; junction bases not matched to a gene: 6. The CDR3 covers 13 residues. As DNA, the CDR3 is TGTGCCAGCAGCCTTGGGACAGGGGGGTGGCAGTACTTC. Its protein is CASSLGTGGWQYF.

This chain uses TRBV6-5 with TRBJ2-3; 8 bases match TRBD1. The CDR3 totals 14 residues. Germline V gene lookup returns CDR1 MNHEY and CDR2 SVGAGI. Trimming took 5 bases from V and 3 from J; bases not matched to a gene: 4. This chain's CDR3 is CASSGTGGTDTQYF. The CDR3 DNA reads TGTGCCAGCAGTGGGACAGGCGGGACAGATACGCAGTATTTT.

The rearrangement uses TRBV2 and TRBJ1-6; D is undetermined. V lost 1 base and J lost 7, with 8 bases in between. The germline gives CDR1 SNHLY, CDR2 FYNNEI. There are 14 residues in the CDR3. The CDR3 reads CASSEGQGNSPLHF. In nucleotides, the CDR3 is TGTGCCAGCAGTGAAGGACAAGGAAATTCACCCCTCCACTTT.

The chain links TRBV7-6 to TRBJ2-5, with 7 nucleotides matching TRBD2. CDR1 is SGHVS, CDR2 FNYEAQ, per germline. The CDR3 runs 14 residues. Losses at the gene ends were 1 base for V and 2 bases for J; bases not matched to a gene: 1. As DNA, the CDR3 is TGTGCCAGCAGCTTAGGCGGGGGTCAAGAGACCCAGTACTTC. Translation gives CASSLGGGQETQYF.

This chain links TRBV28 with TRBJ2-7; D remains unclear. V dropped 5 bases and J dropped 2 bases, with 10 bases sitting between them. Germline CDR1 MDHEN, CDR2 SYDVKM. The CDR3 loop spans 13 amino acids. The CDR3 DNA reads TGTGCCAGCAGTCTGACTGATGCCTACGAGCAGTACTTC. Protein: CASSLTDAYEQYF.

The CDR3 region is CASSVGDTEAFF. CDR3 nucleotide sequence: TGTGCCAGCAGCGTAGGGGACACTGAAGCTTTCTTT. V is TRBV9 and J is TRBJ1-1; no reliable D call. This CDR3 has 12 amino acids. Germline V gives CDR1 SGDLS, CDR2 YYNGEE. The ends were cut back, 0 bases at V and 3 bases at J, with 3 bases in the middle.

This clone appeared a single time. The chain joins TRBV7-8 to TRBJ1-3; D not certain. There are 15 residues in the CDR3. CDR1 SGHVS and CDR2 FQNEAQ come from the germline V gene. V lost 1 base, J lost 0 bases, and 7 bases lay in between. CDR3 bases: TGTGCCAGCAGCTTAGGGGAAGCCTCTGGAAACACCATATATTTT. It encodes CASSLGEASGNTIYF.